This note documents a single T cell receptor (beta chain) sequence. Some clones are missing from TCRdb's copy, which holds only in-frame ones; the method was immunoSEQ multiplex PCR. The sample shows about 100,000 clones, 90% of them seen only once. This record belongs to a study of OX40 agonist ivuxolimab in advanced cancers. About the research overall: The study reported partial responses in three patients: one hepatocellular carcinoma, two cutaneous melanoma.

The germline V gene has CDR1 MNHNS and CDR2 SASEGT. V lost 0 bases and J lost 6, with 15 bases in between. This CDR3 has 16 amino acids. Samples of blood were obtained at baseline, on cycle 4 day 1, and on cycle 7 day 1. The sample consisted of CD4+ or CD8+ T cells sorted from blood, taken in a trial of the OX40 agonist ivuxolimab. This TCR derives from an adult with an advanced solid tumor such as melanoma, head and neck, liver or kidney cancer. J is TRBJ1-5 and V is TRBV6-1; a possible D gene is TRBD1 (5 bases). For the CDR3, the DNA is TGTGCCAGCAGTGAAGCTGGGGGGAGAAGGGGTCAGCCCCAGCATTTT. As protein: CASSEAGGRRGQPQHF.